Given below is one T cell receptor beta chain in context. Its antigen is currently unknown. The sample comes from a study of T cell responses to AZD1222 COVID-19 vaccine. Overall study results and limits: In a largely white British group with more females than males, clonal diversity was possibly underestimated. Of spike-specific TCRs, nearly half reportedly target regions left unmutated in variants. Spike was spanned by vaccine-associated CD4 TCRs, which were dominant at 160-218 and 743-854.

The assay was immunoSEQ multiplex PCR, and TCRdb's table has in-frame clones only and misses some. The repertoire holds some 150,000 clones, with 80% to 95% as singletons. V was cut by 0 bases and J by 3 bases, with 15 bases left in between. This CDR3 is 16 amino acids long. The chain links TRBV23-1 to TRBJ2-7; no definite D call. TRBV23-1 is identified as an open reading frame with a role that is uncertain. This clonotype was obtained from an adult in good health. Sample: peripheral blood, taken on day 0 of AZD1222 vaccination. This CDR3 is CASSQSKGPLLYEQYF. The CDR3 region has the DNA TGCGCCAGCAGTCAATCCAAGGGCCCACTCCTCTACGAGCAGTACTTC.